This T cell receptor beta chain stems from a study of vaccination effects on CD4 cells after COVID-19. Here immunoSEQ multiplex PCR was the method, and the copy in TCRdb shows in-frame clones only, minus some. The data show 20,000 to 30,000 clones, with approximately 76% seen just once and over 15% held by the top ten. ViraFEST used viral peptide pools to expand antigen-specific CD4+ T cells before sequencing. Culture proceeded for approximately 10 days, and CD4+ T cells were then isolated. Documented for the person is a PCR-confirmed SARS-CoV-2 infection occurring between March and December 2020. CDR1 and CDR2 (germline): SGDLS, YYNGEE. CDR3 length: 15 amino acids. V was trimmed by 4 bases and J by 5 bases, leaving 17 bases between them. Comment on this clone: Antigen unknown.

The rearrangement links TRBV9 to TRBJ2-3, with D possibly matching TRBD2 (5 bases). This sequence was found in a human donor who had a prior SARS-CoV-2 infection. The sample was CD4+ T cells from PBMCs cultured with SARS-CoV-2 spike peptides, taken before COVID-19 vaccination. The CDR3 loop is CASSSRGTGIDTQYF. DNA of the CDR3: TGTGCCAGCAGCTCTCGGGGTACCGGGATAGATACGCAGTATTTT.